The 21 T cell receptor beta chains in this list originate from one sample, sequenced in a study of shared clonotypes between healthy human individuals. Sequencing used immunoSEQ multiplex PCR; TCRdb keeps in-frame clones, though not all of them. The sample gives about 190,000 clones, over 50% of which show up once; about 9.4% is in the top ten. The sequencing input was memory CD4+ T cells sorted from blood. Documented subset: CD45RA-negative fraction. The receptors originated from a man aged 25 to 40 in good health.

The chain employs TRBV7-5 and TRBJ2-7; TRBD1, the table's D call, was not compared with the DNA. TRBV7-5 is a documented pseudogene. The CDR3 runs to 16 residues. The CDR3 nucleotides are TGTGTCAGAAGCTCAAAGGGGACAGGGGTTCCCTACGAGCAGTACTTC. Translating gives CVRSSKGTGVPYEQYF.

This clone has more than one count but fewer than ten. V is TRBV18 and J is TRBJ2-3; perhaps TRBD2 as D (6 bases). Per the germline V gene, CDR1 is KGHSH and CDR2 is LQKENI. This CDR3 comprises 15 residues. Deletions cut 6 bases from V and 3 bases from J, with 16 bases between. CDR3 DNA sequence: TGTGCCAGCTCCCAAGCGATCGCGGGGACAGATACGCAGTATTTT. It encodes CASSQAIAGTDTQYF.

This sequence joins TRBV5-4 and TRBJ1-2; maybe TRBD1 (5 bases). V dropped 4 bases and J dropped 2 bases, with 12 bases sitting between them. This CDR3 is 14 amino acids long. CDR1 is SGHNT, CDR2 YYREEE, per germline (reference sequence). CDR3 in amino acids: CASSHRTENYGYTF. CDR3 nucleotides: TGTGCCAGCAGCCACAGGACGGAAAACTATGGCTACACCTTC.

V and J are TRBV29-1 and TRBJ1-1; 10 bases map to TRBD1. This CDR3 is 13 amino acids long. The V segment lost 6 bases and the J segment 5 bases; nucleotides outside the gene matches: 6. CDR1 SQVTM and CDR2 ANQGSEA come from the germline V gene. CDR3 in DNA: TGCAGCGTGACAGGGGGCTGGGGGACTGAAGCTTTCTTT. Translating it yields CSVTGGWGTEAFF.

This clone was found many times. V is TRBV11-3 and J is TRBJ2-1; tentatively, D is TRBD2 (6 bases). This CDR3 comprises 13 residues. Trimming took 5 bases from V and 12 from J, leaving 17 bases between them. Germline V CDR1 and CDR2: SGHNT, YENEEA. The CDR3 reads CASSPGTVGGQFF. The DNA for the CDR3 is TGTGCCAGCAGCCCGGGTACTGTGGGAGGGCAGTTCTTC.

The count of this clone is one. The rearrangement links TRBV11-2 to TRBJ2-3; D might be TRBD2 (6 bases). The CDR3 runs to 15 residues. Trimming pared 6 bases from V and 0 bases from J, leaving 13 bases between. Germline CDR1 reads SGHAT; CDR2 reads FQNNGV. The CDR3 sequence: CASSLAGTSTDTQYF. DNA for the CDR3: TGTGCCAGCAGTTTGGCGGGGACTAGCACAGATACGCAGTATTTT. Full variable domain (outside the CDR3, taken from reference TRBV11-2 and TRBJ2-3): EAGVAQSPRYKIIEKRQSVAFWCNPISGHATLYWYQQILGQGPKLLIQFQNNGVVDDSQLPKDRFSAERLKGVDSTLKIQPAKLEDSAVYLCASSLAGTSTDTQYFGPGTRLTVL.

The chain has TRBV2 and TRBJ2-1, with no clear D. There are 11 residues in the CDR3. CDR1 is SNHLY and CDR2 is FYNNEI in the germline V gene. Trimming removed 5 bases at V and 7 bases at J, with 6 bases between. The CDR3 protein is CASSSMNEQFF. CDR3 nucleotide sequence: TGTGCCAGCAGTTCCATGAATGAGCAGTTCTTC.

This clone has more than one count but fewer than ten. The sample contains more than one DNA sequence encoding this CDR3. The rearrangement joins TRBV9 to TRBJ1-2, with D tentatively TRBD1 (5 bases). The CDR3 has 16 residues. Trimming took 6 bases from V and 4 from J, leaving 22 bases between them. Germline values: CDR1 SGDLS, CDR2 YYNGEE. Written as DNA, the CDR3 is TGTGCCAGCACGGGCGGGTGGGGGAAGGATAGCTATGGCTACACCTTC. Translation gives CASTGGWGKDSYGYTF.

The chain couples TRBV5-4 to TRBJ2-1, with TRBD2 identical over 9 bases. The ends lost 2 bases at V and 4 bases at J; junction bases unmatched: 4. Germline loops: CDR1 SGHNT, CDR2 YYREEE (reference sequence). The CDR3 extends over 15 amino acids. The DNA of the CDR3 is TGTGCCAGCAGCTTAGCGGGAGGTGAATACAATGAGCAGTTCTTC. Its translation is CASSLAGGEYNEQFF.

A single count supports this clone. This rearrangement joins TRBV11-1 to TRBJ2-2; possibly TRBD1 for D (6 bases). Looked up from germline, CDR1 is SGHAT and CDR2 is FQDESV (reference sequence). V lost 5 bases, J lost 6 bases, and 16 bases lay in between. The length of the CDR3 is 15 residues. CDR3 nucleotides: TGTGCCAGCAGCCAGGGGTCCAGGGCCCCCGGGGAGCTGTTTTTT. It specifies CASSQGSRAPGELFF.

The chain joins TRBV28 to TRBJ1-1, with D perhaps matching TRBD1 (5 bases). V lost 2 bases and J 10 bases, leaving 17 bases between the germline ends. Germline CDR1 reads MDHEN; CDR2 reads SYDVKM. The CDR3 is 14 residues long. CDR3 region: CASSLEGMAGRAFF. CDR3 nucleotides: TGTGCCAGCAGTTTAGAGGGGATGGCAGGGAGAGCTTTCTTT.

The chain couples TRBV28 to TRBJ2-7, with D perhaps TRBD1 or TRBD2 (5 bases each). The CDR3 contains 14 residues. Germline CDR1 reads MDHEN; CDR2 reads SYDVKM. Trimming took 9 bases from V and 5 from J, leaving 20 bases between them. The chain's CDR3 is CASEPGPSLHEQYF. CDR3 nucleotide sequence: TGTGCCAGTGAACCGGGACCATCATTGCACGAGCAGTACTTC.

There are a few counts of this clone. CDR3 coding DNA: TGTGCCAGCAGCGAGGACGGCAATCAGCCCCAGCATTTT. Its translation is CASSEDGNQPQHF. The chain carries TRBV7-9 and TRBJ1-5; D remains unclear. CDR3 length equals 13 residues. Germline loops: CDR1 SEHNR, CDR2 FQNEAQ (reference sequence). Trimming pared 5 bases from V and 2 bases from J, leaving 7 bases between.

The chain links TRBV18 to TRBJ2-1, with D possibly TRBD1 on 5 matching bases. Trimming took off 3 bases at V and 7 bases at J, with 16 bases between the two ends. The CDR3 is made up of 15 amino acids. The germline V gene encodes CDR1 KGHSH and CDR2 LQKENI. In DNA, the CDR3 is TGTGCCAGCTCACCCCAGGGTAGGGTTGGGAATGAGCAGTTCTTC. This gives the protein CASSPQGRVGNEQFF.

CDR3 DNA sequence: TGTGCCAGCAGATTCCAATCCGGGACAGGGTACGAAAAACTGTTTTTT. This sequence encodes CASRFQSGTGYEKLFF. The V gene is TRBV7-2, the J gene TRBJ1-4, with TRBD1 identical over 9 bases. The trim removed 6 bases at V and 8 bases at J, leaving 13 bases unmatched. Germline CDR1 and CDR2: SGHTA and FQGNSA. The CDR3 is made up of 16 amino acids.

V is TRBV7-9 and J is TRBJ2-7, with TRBD1 matching 8 bases. The CDR3 sequence is 14 residues long. The germline V gene has CDR1 SEHNR and CDR2 FQNEAQ (reference sequence). Trimming took 6 bases from V and 5 from J; bases not matched to a gene: 9. Here the CDR3 DNA reads TGTGCCAGCAGGGACCAACAGGGGGACGACGAGCAGTACTTC. Translating gives CASRDQQGDDEQYF. The whole variable domain, filled in from reference TRBV7-9 and TRBJ2-7, reads DTGVSQNPRHKITKRGQNVTFRCDPISEHNRLYWYRQTLGQGPEFLTYFQNEAQLEKSRLLSDRFSAERPKGSFSTLEIQRTEQGDSAMYLCASRDQQGDDEQYFGPGTRLTVT.

The genes are TRBV5-1 and TRBJ2-1; TRBD1 matches 9 bases. Germline V lookup: CDR1 SGHRS, CDR2 YFSETQ. This CDR3 region has 14 residues. After removal of 0 bases from V and 9 bases from J, the junction contained 4 bases not matched to a gene. The chain's CDR3 is CASSLAGQGGEQFF. The DNA of the CDR3 is TGCGCCAGCAGCTTGGCGGGACAGGGTGGTGAGCAGTTCTTC.

This clone was counted once. The CDR3 loop reads CASSGLVLGGRSYEQYF. CDR3 sequence (DNA): TGCGCCAGCAGCGGCCTTGTTTTGGGCGGGAGGTCTTACGAGCAGTACTTC. The chain recombines TRBV5-1 with TRBJ2-7; 8 nucleotides agree with TRBD2. Germline CDR1 SGHRS, CDR2 YFSETQ. J was trimmed by 4 bases and V by 4 bases; bases with no gene match: 16. CDR3 size: 17 residues.

This chain joins TRBV6-1 and TRBJ2-7; D is unclear. The germline V and J ends were trimmed by 4 bases and 7 bases, with 14 bases remaining between them. The CDR3 contains 13 residues. Looked up from germline, CDR1 is MNHNS and CDR2 is SASEGT. This CDR3 is CASSVGTYSEQYF. In DNA form, the CDR3 reads TGTGCCAGCAGTGTCGGAACATATTCGGAGCAGTACTTC.

The chain recombines TRBV5-1 with TRBJ1-4; no firm D call. Germline CDR1 SGHRS, CDR2 YFSETQ. This CDR3 comprises 12 residues. Between the trimmed V and J ends, which lost 0 bases and 8 bases, there was a span of 5 bases. The CDR3 here is CASSLDGEKLFF. The CDR3 nucleotides are TGCGCCAGCAGCTTGGATGGGGAAAAACTGTTTTTT.

The rearrangement uses TRBV5-1 and TRBJ2-1, with D perhaps being TRBD1 or TRBD2 (5 bases each). In germline, CDR1 is SGHRS, CDR2 YFSETQ. Trimming pared 7 bases from V and 0 bases from J, leaving 17 bases between. There are 16 residues in the CDR3. The CDR3 sequence: CASRPSGTSSYNEQFF. In nucleotides, the CDR3 is TGCGCCAGCCGACCTTCCGGGACGAGCTCCTACAATGAGCAGTTCTTC.